This T cell receptor beta chain was sequenced for a study of T cell changes during pregnancy in multiple sclerosis. The data were produced by immunoSEQ multiplex PCR, yet TCRdb's version contains in-frame clones alone and is incomplete. The table lists 35,000 to 40,000 clones, approximately 92% of them singletons. The V and J ends lost 8 bases and 2 bases respectively, with 14 bases between them. This CDR3 is 14 amino acids long. The germline V gene has CDR1 LNHDA and CDR2 SQIVND (reference sequence). V gene TRBV19 combines with J gene TRBJ2-3; D possibly corresponds to TRBD2 (6 bases). The receptor was derived from a female donor with multiple sclerosis, enrolled in a pregnancy study. The sequenced sample was CD8+ T cells from peripheral blood mononuclear cells, obtained in the third trimester of pregnancy. The CDR3 reads CASRRAADTDTQYF. The CDR3 DNA sequence: TGTGCCAGTCGGAGGGCGGCAGACACAGATACGCAGTATTTT. Looking up the rest from reference TRBV19 and TRBJ2-3 gives the full variable domain: DGGITQSPKYLFRKEGQNVTLSCEQNLNHDAMYWYRQDPGQGLRLIYYSQIVNDFQKGDIAEGYSVSREKKESFPLTVTSAQKNPTAFYLCASRRAADTDTQYFGPGTRLTVL.